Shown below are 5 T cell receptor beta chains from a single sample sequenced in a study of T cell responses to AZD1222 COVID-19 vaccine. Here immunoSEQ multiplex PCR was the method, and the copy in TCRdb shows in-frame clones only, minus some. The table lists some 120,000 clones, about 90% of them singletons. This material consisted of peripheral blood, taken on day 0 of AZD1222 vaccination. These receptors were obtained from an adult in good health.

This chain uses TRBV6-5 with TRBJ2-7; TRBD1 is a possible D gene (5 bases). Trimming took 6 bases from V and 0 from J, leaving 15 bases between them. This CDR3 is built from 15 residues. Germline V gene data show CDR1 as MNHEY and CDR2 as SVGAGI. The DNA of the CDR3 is TGTGCCAGCAGCCAGACAGACGACCGCTCCTACGAGCAGTACTTC. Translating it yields CASSQTDDRSYEQYF.

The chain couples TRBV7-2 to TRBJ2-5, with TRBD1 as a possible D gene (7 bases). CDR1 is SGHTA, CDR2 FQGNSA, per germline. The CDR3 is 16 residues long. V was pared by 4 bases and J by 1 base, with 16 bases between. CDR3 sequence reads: CASSYQGGGFQETQYF. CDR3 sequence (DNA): TGTGCCAGCAGCTACCAGGGGGGCGGTTTCCAAGAGACCCAGTACTTC. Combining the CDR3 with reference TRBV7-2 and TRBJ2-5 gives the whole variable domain GAGVSQSPSNKVTEKGKDVELRCDPISGHTALYWYRQSLGQGLEFLIYFQGNSAPDKSGLPSDRFSAERTGGSVSTLTIQRTQQEDSAVYLCASSYQGGGFQETQYFGPGTRLLVL.

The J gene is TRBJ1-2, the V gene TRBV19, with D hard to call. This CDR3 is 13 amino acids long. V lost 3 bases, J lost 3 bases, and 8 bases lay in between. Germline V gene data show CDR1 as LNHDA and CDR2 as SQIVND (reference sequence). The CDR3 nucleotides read TGTGCCAGTAGTATCGGCAAAGACTATGGCTACACCTTC. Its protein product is CASSIGKDYGYTF.

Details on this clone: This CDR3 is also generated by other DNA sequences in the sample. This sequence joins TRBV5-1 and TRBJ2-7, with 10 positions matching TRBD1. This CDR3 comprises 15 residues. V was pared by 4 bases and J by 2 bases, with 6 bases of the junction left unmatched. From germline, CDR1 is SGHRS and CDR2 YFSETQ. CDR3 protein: CASSLGGTGAYEQYF. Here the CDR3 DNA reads TGCGCCAGCAGCCTTGGGGGGACAGGGGCCTACGAGCAGTACTTC.

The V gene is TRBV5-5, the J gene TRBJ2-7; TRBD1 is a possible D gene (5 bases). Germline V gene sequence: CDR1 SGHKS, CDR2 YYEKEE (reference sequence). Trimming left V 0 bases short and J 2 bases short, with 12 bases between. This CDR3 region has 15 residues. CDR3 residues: CASSLAPGKPYEQYF. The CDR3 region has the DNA TGTGCCAGCAGCTTGGCTCCAGGGAAACCCTACGAGCAGTACTTC.